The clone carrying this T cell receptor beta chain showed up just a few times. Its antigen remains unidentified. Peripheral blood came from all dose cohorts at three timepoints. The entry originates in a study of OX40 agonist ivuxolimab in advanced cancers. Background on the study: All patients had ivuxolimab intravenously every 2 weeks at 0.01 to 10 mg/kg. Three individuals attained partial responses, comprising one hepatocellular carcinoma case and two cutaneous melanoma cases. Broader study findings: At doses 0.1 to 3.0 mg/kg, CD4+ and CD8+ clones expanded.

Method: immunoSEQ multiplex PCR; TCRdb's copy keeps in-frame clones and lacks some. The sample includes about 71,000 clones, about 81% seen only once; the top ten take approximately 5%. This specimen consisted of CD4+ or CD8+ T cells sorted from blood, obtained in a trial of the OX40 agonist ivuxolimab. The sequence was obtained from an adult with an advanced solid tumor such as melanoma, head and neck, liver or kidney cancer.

CDR3 sequence: CASSQGTEQETQYF. In nucleotides, the CDR3 is TGTGCCAGCAGCCAAGGGACAGAACAAGAGACCCAGTACTTC. The chain carries TRBV4-2 and TRBJ2-5; D possibly corresponds to TRBD1 (6 bases). CDR3 length: 14 residues. Trimming removed 1 base at V and 2 bases at J, with 8 bases between. Per germline, CDR1 LGHNA and CDR2 YNFKEQ.